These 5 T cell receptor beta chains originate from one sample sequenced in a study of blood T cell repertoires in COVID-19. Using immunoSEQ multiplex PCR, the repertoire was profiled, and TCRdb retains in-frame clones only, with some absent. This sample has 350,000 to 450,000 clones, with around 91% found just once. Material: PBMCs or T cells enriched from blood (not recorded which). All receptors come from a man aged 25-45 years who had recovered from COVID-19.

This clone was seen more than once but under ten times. CDR3 in DNA: TGTGCCAGTAGTGGACGGACAGGTGGGACTGGGGCCAACGTCCTGACTTTC. Amino acid sequence: CASSGRTGGTGANVLTF. The gene calls are TRBV19 and TRBJ2-6; the match to TRBD1 covers 7 bases. CDR3 length: 17 amino acids. Germline CDR1 reads LNHDA; CDR2 reads SQIVND (reference sequence). V dropped 5 bases and J dropped 2; count of bases not matched to a gene: 9. The whole variable domain, remainder taken from reference TRBV19 and TRBJ2-6, is DGGITQSPKYLFRKEGQNVTLSCEQNLNHDAMYWYRQDPGQGLRLIYYSQIVNDFQKGDIAEGYSVSREKKESFPLTVTSAQKNPTAFYLCASSGRTGGTGANVLTFGAGSRLTVL.

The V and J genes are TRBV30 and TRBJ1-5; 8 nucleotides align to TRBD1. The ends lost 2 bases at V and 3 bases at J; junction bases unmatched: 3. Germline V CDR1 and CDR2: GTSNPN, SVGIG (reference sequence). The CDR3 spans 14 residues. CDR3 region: CAWSSTGVNQPQHF. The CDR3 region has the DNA TGTGCCTGGAGTTCGACAGGGGTCAATCAGCCCCAGCATTTT.

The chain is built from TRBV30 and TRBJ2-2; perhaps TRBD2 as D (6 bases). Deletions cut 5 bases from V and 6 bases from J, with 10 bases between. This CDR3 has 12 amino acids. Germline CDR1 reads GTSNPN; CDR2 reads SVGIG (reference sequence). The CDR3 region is CAWGREAGELFF. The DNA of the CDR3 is TGTGCCTGGGGTAGGGAGGCCGGGGAGCTGTTTTTT.

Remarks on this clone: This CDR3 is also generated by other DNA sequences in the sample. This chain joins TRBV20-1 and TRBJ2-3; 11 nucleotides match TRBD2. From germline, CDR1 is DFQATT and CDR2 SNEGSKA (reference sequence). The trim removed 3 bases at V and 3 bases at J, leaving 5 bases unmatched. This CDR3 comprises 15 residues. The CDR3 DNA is TGCAGTGCTAGTGGCCTAGCGGGAGGAACAGATACGCAGTATTTT. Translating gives CSASGLAGGTDTQYF.

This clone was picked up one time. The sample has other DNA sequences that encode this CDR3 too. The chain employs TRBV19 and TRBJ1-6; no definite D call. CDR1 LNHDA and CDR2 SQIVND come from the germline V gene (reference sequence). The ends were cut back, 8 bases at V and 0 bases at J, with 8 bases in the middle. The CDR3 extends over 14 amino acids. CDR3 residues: CASSGSSYNSPLHF. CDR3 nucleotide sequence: TGTGCCAGTTCCGGGAGCTCCTATAATTCACCCCTCCACTTT.